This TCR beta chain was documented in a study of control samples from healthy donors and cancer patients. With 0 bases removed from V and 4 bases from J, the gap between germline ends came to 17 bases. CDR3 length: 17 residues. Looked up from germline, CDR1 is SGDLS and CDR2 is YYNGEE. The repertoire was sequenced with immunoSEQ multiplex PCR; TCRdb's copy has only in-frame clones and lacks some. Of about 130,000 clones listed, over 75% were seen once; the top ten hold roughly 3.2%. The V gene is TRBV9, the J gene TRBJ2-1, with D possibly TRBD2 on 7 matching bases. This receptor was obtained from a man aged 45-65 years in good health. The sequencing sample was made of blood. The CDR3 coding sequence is TGTGCCAGCAGCGTAGGTGGGGGGGCCCTAACTTACAATGAGCAGTTCTTC. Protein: CASSVGGGALTYNEQFF.